One sample yielded the 7 T cell receptor beta chains listed below, sequenced in a study of OX40 agonist ivuxolimab in advanced cancers. Repertoires were generated with immunoSEQ multiplex PCR, while TCRdb's copy carries only in-frame clones and drops some. The sample lists just over 80,000 clones, 88% occurring once. The starting material was CD4+ or CD8+ T cells sorted from blood, obtained in a trial of the OX40 agonist ivuxolimab. The receptors originated from an adult with an advanced solid tumor such as melanoma, head and neck, liver or kidney cancer.

This rearrangement joins TRBV5-4 to TRBJ2-7; 11 nucleotides agree with TRBD1. Germline V gives CDR1 SGHNT, CDR2 YYREEE (reference sequence). V trimming: 2 bases; J trimming: 3 bases; junction bases outside the gene matches: 4. This CDR3 is built from 15 residues. CDR3 DNA sequence: TGTGCCAGCAGCTTCAGGACAGGGGGCATCTACGAGCAGTACTTC. Amino acids: CASSFRTGGIYEQYF.

The gene calls are TRBV7-2 and TRBJ2-3; tentative D call: TRBD2 (7 bases). Deletions cut 4 bases from V and 3 bases from J, with 17 bases between. The germline CDR1 and CDR2 sequences are SGHTA and FQGNSA. The CDR3 spans 16 residues. The CDR3: CASSSLGGASTDTQYF. The CDR3, as DNA: TGTGCCAGCAGCTCACTGGGGGGGGCCTCTACAGATACGCAGTATTTT.

The chain employs TRBV4-1 and TRBJ2-7; 15 nucleotides line up with TRBD2. The CDR3 sequence is 20 residues long. CDR1 and CDR2 from the germline V gene are MGHRA and YSYEKL. The ends lost 4 bases at V and 2 bases at J; junction bases unmatched: 15. The CDR3 loop reads CASSRLTGTSGGLSPYEQYF. The CDR3 DNA follows: TGCGCCAGCAGCCGGCTCACTGGGACTAGCGGGGGGCTTTCCCCCTACGAGCAGTACTTC.

The J gene is TRBJ1-2, the V gene TRBV27; TRBD1 aligns across 7 bases. The CDR3 totals 15 residues. The V gene's germline CDR1 is MNHEY and CDR2 SMNVEV (reference sequence). V shed 6 bases, J shed 2 bases, and the junction held 9 bases outside the gene matches. In nucleotides, the CDR3 is TGTGCCAGCAGCCTCCTGACAGGGCCGAACTATGGCTACACCTTC. Amino acids: CASSLLTGPNYGYTF.

The V and J genes are TRBV2 and TRBJ2-6, with D tentatively TRBD1 (7 bases). The CDR3 is 18 residues long. In germline, CDR1 is SNHLY, CDR2 FYNNEI. Trimming shortened V by 8 bases and J by 0 bases, and 20 bases separated the two germline ends. CDR3 residues: CASFSGRTGLSGANVLTF. CDR3 sequence (DNA): TGTGCCAGCTTCAGTGGGAGGACAGGACTCTCTGGGGCCAACGTCCTGACTTTC.

The chain carries TRBV7-9 and TRBJ1-3; 7 positions match TRBD1. V gave up 5 bases and J gave up 1 base; unmatched junction bases: 5. CDR3 length: 15 amino acids. Germline loops: CDR1 SEHNR, CDR2 FQNEAQ (reference sequence). The CDR3 reads CASSPLGQSGNTIYF. The DNA of the CDR3 is TGTGCCAGCAGCCCTTTGGGACAGTCTGGAAACACCATATATTTT. Full variable domain (outside the CDR3, taken from reference TRBV7-9 and TRBJ1-3): DTGVSQNPRHKITKRGQNVTFRCDPISEHNRLYWYRQTLGQGPEFLTYFQNEAQLEKSRLLSDRFSAERPKGSFSTLEIQRTEQGDSAMYLCASSPLGQSGNTIYFGEGSWLTVV.

The CDR3 spells CAWSPGGQWNSPLHF. The CDR3, as DNA: TGTGCCTGGAGTCCCGGCGGGCAGTGGAATTCACCCCTCCACTTT. The J gene is TRBJ1-6, the V gene TRBV30; D not certain. The ends were cut back, 2 bases at V and 7 bases at J, with 15 bases in the middle. CDR3 length: 15 residues. Germline lookup yields CDR1 GTSNPN and CDR2 SVGIG (reference sequence).